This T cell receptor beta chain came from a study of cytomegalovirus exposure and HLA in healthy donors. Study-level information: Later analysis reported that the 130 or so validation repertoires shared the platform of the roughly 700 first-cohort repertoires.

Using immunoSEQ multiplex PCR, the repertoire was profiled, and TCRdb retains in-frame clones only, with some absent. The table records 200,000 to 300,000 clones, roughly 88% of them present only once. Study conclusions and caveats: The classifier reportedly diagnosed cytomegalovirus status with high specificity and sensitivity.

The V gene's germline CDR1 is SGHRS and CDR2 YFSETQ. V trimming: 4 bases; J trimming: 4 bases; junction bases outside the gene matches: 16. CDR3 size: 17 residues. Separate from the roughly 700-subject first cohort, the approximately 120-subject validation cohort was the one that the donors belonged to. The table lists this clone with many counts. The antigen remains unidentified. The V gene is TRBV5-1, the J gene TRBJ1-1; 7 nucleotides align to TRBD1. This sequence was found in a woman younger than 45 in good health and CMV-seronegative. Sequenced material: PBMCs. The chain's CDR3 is CASSPYGTAVVSTEAFF. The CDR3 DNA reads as TGCGCCAGCAGCCCCTACGGGACAGCCGTCGTGAGCACTGAAGCTTTCTTT.